One and the same sample provided the 27 T cell receptor beta chains below, sequenced in a study of T cell repertoires in cytomegalovirus infection. Their antigens are not known. TCRdb independently ran MiXCR on the reads; one entry per CDR3 protein. The sample records around 900,000 distinct CDR3 sequences, about a third being singletons. The sample consisted of cultured CD8+ T cells from PBMCs, taken from culture after CMV antigen stimulation. The receptor set was obtained from a human donor in good health (CMV status not recorded). Some clones in this sample may be carry-over from other donors' samples.

This clonotype was counted a few times. The genes are TRBV12-3 or TRBV12-4 and TRBJ1-3; no clear D. The CDR3 is 12 residues long. Trimming left V 6 bases short and J 3 bases short, with 6 bases between. The CDR3 nucleotides read TGTGCCAGCAGGCCTAGTGGAAACACCATATATTTT. Its translation: CASRPSGNTIYF.

The CDR3 here is CASTMTVNTEAFF. DNA for the CDR3: TGTGCCAGCACCATGACAGTGAACACTGAAGCTTTCTTT. The chain combines TRBV12-3 or TRBV12-4 with TRBJ1-1, with D possibly being TRBD1 (5 bases). The CDR3 sequence is 13 residues long. V was trimmed by 7 bases and J by 0 bases, leaving 9 bases between them.

V usage is TRBV5-5 and J usage is TRBJ2-7; D call uncertain. Germline CDR1 and CDR2: SGHKS and YYEKEE (reference sequence). This CDR3 spans 12 amino acids. The V end lost 0 bases, the J end lost 7 bases, and 8 bases lay between the germline ends. The CDR3 DNA sequence: TGTGCCAGCAGCTTGGGGTCTTCGGAGCAGTACGTC. Its translation is CASSLGSSEQYV.

The V gene is TRBV20-1, the J gene TRBJ1-2; possibly TRBD1 for D (6 bases). Trimming took off 6 bases at V and 0 bases at J, with 11 bases between the two ends. CDR1 is DFQATT and CDR2 is SNEGSKA in the germline V gene (reference sequence). The CDR3 contains 13 residues. CDR3 protein: CSATGTSNYGYTF. The CDR3 nucleotides are TGCAGTGCCACCGGGACATCTAACTATGGCTACACCTTC.

The rearrangement joins TRBV25-1 to TRBJ1-2; maybe TRBD1 (6 bases). The CDR3 contains 13 residues. V was pared by 4 bases and J by 6 bases, with 12 bases between. Germline V CDR1 and CDR2: MGHDK, SYGVNS. CDR3 sequence: CASSVGTTDGYTF. CDR3 DNA sequence: TGTGCCAGCAGTGTCGGGACAACGGATGGCTACACCTTC.

This clonotype was recorded a few times. This chain uses TRBV7-9 with TRBJ2-7; weak D call: TRBD2 (6 bases). The CDR3 consists of 14 residues. Trimming pared 2 bases from V and 9 bases from J, leaving 17 bases between. Germline values: CDR1 SEHNR, CDR2 FQNEAQ (reference sequence). CDR3 DNA sequence: TGTGCCAGCAGCTTATTAGCGGTTCCCTGGCGGCAGTACTTC. Translating gives CASSLLAVPWRQYF.

This clonotype was observed at least ten times. The gene calls are TRBV4-1 and TRBJ1-5, with TRBD1 identical over 7 bases. The CDR3 consists of 14 residues. Losses at the gene ends were 4 bases for V and 4 bases for J; bases not matched to a gene: 4. Per the germline V gene, CDR1 is MGHRA and CDR2 is YSYEKL. The CDR3 here is CASSRDRDNQPQHF. The CDR3 DNA reads as TGCGCCAGCAGCCGGGACAGAGATAATCAGCCCCAGCATTTT.

The rearrangement uses TRBV27 and TRBJ2-7; D may correspond to TRBD1 or TRBD2 (5 bases each). CDR1 and CDR2 from the germline V gene are MNHEY and SMNVEV (reference sequence). The CDR3 is 14 amino acids. The V end was cut by 6 bases, the J end by 6 bases, with 18 bases between. The CDR3 DNA follows: TGTGCCAGCAGCCCGCCCGGGGCAGTCTTCGAGCAGTACTTC. Its translation: CASSPPGAVFEQYF.

CDR3 loop: CASSQDEETGGFTEAFF. Here the CDR3 DNA reads TGCGCCAGCAGCCAAGATGAGGAGACAGGGGGCTTCACTGAAGCTTTCTTT. The chain combines TRBV4-1 with TRBJ1-1, with 10 bases fitting TRBD1. The CDR3 is made up of 17 amino acids. Trimming took 0 bases from V and 4 from J; bases not matched to a gene: 8. CDR1 is MGHRA, CDR2 YSYEKL, per germline.

The chain carries TRBV10-2 and TRBJ2-1; the D call may be TRBD1 or TRBD2 (6 bases each). The CDR3 covers 12 residues. Germline V gene data show CDR1 as WSHSY and CDR2 as SAAADI. Deletions cut 7 bases from V and 5 bases from J, with 9 bases between. The CDR3 region is CASKEGDNEQFF. Here the CDR3 DNA reads TGCGCCAGCAAGGAGGGGGACAATGAGCAGTTCTTC.

The sample holds a few counts of this clonotype. V gene TRBV20-1 combines with J gene TRBJ2-7; the D gene could be TRBD1 or TRBD2 (6 bases each). This CDR3 has 14 residues. Trimming left V 8 bases short and J 3 bases short, with 20 bases between. CDR1 is DFQATT, CDR2 SNEGSKA, per germline (reference sequence). The CDR3 here is CSTGAALNFYEQYV. CDR3 sequence (DNA): TGCAGTACGGGGGCTGCCCTCAACTTCTACGAGCAGTACGTC.

This clonotype was seen only a few times. The V call is TRBV12-3 or TRBV12-4, the J call TRBJ1-4, with 7 bases aligning to TRBD1. The V gene end was trimmed by 3 bases and the J gene end by 5 bases; junction bases not matched to a gene: 6. The CDR3 is 15 amino acids. The CDR3 sequence: CASSFVTGENEKLFF. In DNA form, the CDR3 reads TGTGCCAGCAGTTTCGTTACAGGGGAAAATGAAAAACTGTTTTTT.

This clonotype was seen a handful of times. The chain carries TRBV27 and TRBJ2-6; 8 bases agree with TRBD1. The length of the CDR3 is 15 residues. J lost 6 bases, V lost 1 base, and 2 bases had no gene match. Germline V CDR1 and CDR2: MNHEY, SMNVEV (reference sequence). The CDR3 region is CASSLYQGAANVLTF. The CDR3 bases are TGTGCCAGCAGTTTATATCAGGGGGCGGCCAACGTCCTGACTTTC.

CDR3 in DNA: TGTGCCAGCAGTTTAATAGTGGGCTATGGCTACACCTTC. It codes for CASSLIVGYGYTF. The V and J genes are TRBV27 and TRBJ1-2, with D unresolved. V shed 2 bases and J shed 4 bases, with 8 bases lying between them. The length of the CDR3 is 13 residues. Germline CDR1 reads MNHEY; CDR2 reads SMNVEV (reference sequence).

This clonotype was seen more than once but under ten times. V gene TRBV7-2 combines with J gene TRBJ1-4; 9 positions match TRBD1. V dropped 5 bases and J dropped 4; count of bases not matched to a gene: 8. Looked up from germline, CDR1 is SGHTA and CDR2 is FQGNSA. The CDR3 has 16 amino acids. CDR3 amino acids: CASSGAGTGINEKLFF. The CDR3 DNA follows: TGTGCCAGCAGCGGAGCGGGGACAGGGATTAATGAAAAACTGTTTTTT.

This clonotype was observed many times. The genes are TRBV6-5 and TRBJ2-3; unclear D gene. Germline V gene lookup returns CDR1 MNHEY and CDR2 SVGAGI. This CDR3 has 14 amino acids. V lost 0 bases and J lost 6, with 10 bases in between. The DNA for the CDR3 is TGTGCCAGCAGTTACTCGAGAGGCCCGGATACGCAGTATTTT. This translates into CASSYSRGPDTQYF.

This clonotype was recorded a few times. The chain couples TRBV4-2 to TRBJ2-7, with D tentatively TRBD2 (7 bases). Trimming removed 0 bases at V and 2 bases at J, with 26 bases between. CDR3 size: 20 residues. CDR1 is LGHNA and CDR2 is YNFKEQ in the germline V gene. CDR3 in amino acids: CASSQDEAGARNKRAYEQYF. The CDR3 DNA reads TGTGCCAGCAGCCAAGATGAGGCGGGGGCCCGTAACAAGCGGGCCTACGAGCAGTACTTC.

This clonotype was seen only a few times. V gene TRBV6-2 or TRBV6-3 combines with J gene TRBJ2-3; 8 bases agree with TRBD1. The V and J ends lost 6 bases and 2 bases, in that order; junction bases with no gene match: 10. Germline V gives CDR1 MNHEY, CDR2 SVGEGT. This CDR3 contains 16 residues. The CDR3, as DNA: TGTGCCAGCAGCGCTCGAAGGACAGGGACCACAGATACGCAGTATTTT. Amino acid sequence: CASSARRTGTTDTQYF.

The chain carries TRBV15 and TRBJ1-4; the D is unclear. V was cut by 7 bases and J by 1 base, with 13 bases left in between. Germline V gene data show CDR1 as LNHNV and CDR2 as YYDKDF (reference sequence). The CDR3 has 15 residues. CDR3 amino acids: CATMIRGRTNEKLFF. CDR3 in DNA: TGTGCCACCATGATTCGCGGGAGAACTAATGAAAAACTGTTTTTT.

The V and J genes are TRBV19 and TRBJ2-1; 10 bases are a match to TRBD1. The CDR3 runs 15 residues. V lost 6 bases, J lost 12 bases, and 14 bases stayed unmatched. Germline values: CDR1 LNHDA, CDR2 SQIVND (reference sequence). The CDR3 coding sequence is TGTGCCAGTAGGGAGGACAGGGGGTATTCATTTGGGCAGTTCTTC. Translation: CASREDRGYSFGQFF.

The rearrangement links TRBV7-9 to TRBJ2-3; D call uncertain. V lost 3 bases, J lost 3 bases, and 13 bases lay in between. There are 15 residues in the CDR3. Germline V gene lookup returns CDR1 SEHNR and CDR2 FQNEAQ (reference sequence). The CDR3 reads CASSFLSFKTDTQYF. In DNA form, the CDR3 reads TGTGCCAGCAGCTTTTTGAGCTTCAAAACAGATACGCAGTATTTT.

This clonotype was observed a few times. J is TRBJ2-2 and V is TRBV19; no clear D. This CDR3 spans 12 amino acids. Germline CDR1 is LNHDA and CDR2 is SQIVND (reference sequence). Trimming removed 3 bases at V and 7 bases at J, with 6 bases between. This chain's CDR3 is CASSIRIGELFF. CDR3 bases: TGTGCCAGTAGTATCAGAATCGGGGAGCTGTTTTTT.

The chain employs TRBV12-3 or TRBV12-4 and TRBJ2-1; no definite D call. CDR3 length: 12 amino acids. Trimming removed 3 bases from V and 10 bases from J, with 10 bases in between. For the CDR3, the DNA is TGTGCCAGCAGTTTCATCGCTAACGAGCAGTTCTTC. Translating it yields CASSFIANEQFF.

This clonotype was observed a handful of times. The V and J genes are TRBV3-1 and TRBJ2-3, with 11 bases fitting TRBD2. In germline, CDR1 is LGHDT, CDR2 YNNKEL (reference sequence). V shed 3 bases, J shed 4 bases, and the junction held 12 bases outside the gene matches. There are 18 residues in the CDR3. The CDR3 is CASSHLNLLAGDPDTQYF. CDR3 nucleotide sequence: TGTGCCAGCAGCCATCTCAATTTACTAGCGGGGGACCCAGATACGCAGTATTTT.

There are a few counts of this clonotype. The rearrangement links TRBV12-3 or TRBV12-4 to TRBJ2-1, with D possibly matching TRBD2 (6 bases). V gave up 2 bases and J gave up 7 bases, with 15 bases separating them. The CDR3 runs 15 residues. Here the CDR3 DNA reads TGTGCCAGCAGTTTACGGGACCTCGCGGGGAATGAGCAGTTCTTC. It codes for CASSLRDLAGNEQFF.

This clonotype came up a few times. The V and J genes are TRBV7-9 and TRBJ2-6; D uncertain. V gave up 8 bases and J gave up 0 bases, with 14 bases separating them. In germline, CDR1 is SEHNR, CDR2 FQNEAQ (reference sequence). This CDR3 region has 16 residues. This chain's CDR3 is CASGPRVRSGANVLTF. Written as DNA, the CDR3 is TGTGCCAGCGGCCCCCGGGTCCGCTCTGGGGCCAACGTCCTGACTTTC.

The table lists this clonotype with many counts. This chain links TRBV29-1 with TRBJ1-1; D might be TRBD1 (5 bases). V gave up 6 bases and J gave up 4 bases, with 12 bases separating them. Germline values: CDR1 SQVTM, CDR2 ANQGSEA. This CDR3 has 12 amino acids. The CDR3 region has the DNA TGCAGCGTCCCCGGGACCGCCACTGAAGCTTTCTTT. Translated, it gives CSVPGTATEAFF.